The clone carrying this T cell receptor (beta chain) was seen many times. The antigen remains undetermined. An end of the junction differs from the germline gene, which may be a read error. Amplification targeted the TCR beta CDR3 regions, with RNA transcripts as the source material. HTBI primers were employed in first-round RT-PCR, then a second-round multiplex PCR followed. Each CDR3 protein gets one entry after TCRdb re-called the multiplex PCR reads with MiXCR. Of 350,000 to 400,000 distinct CDR3 sequences in the sample, 15% to 17% were seen once. CDR1 SSHAT and CDR2 FNYEAQ come from the germline V gene (reference sequence). The CDR3 has 14 residues. This sample is part of a study of Graves' ophthalmopathy and Graves' hyperthyroidism. Study findings and constraints: Sensitivity reached 60% to 71% and specificity 72.22% when the model predicted ophthalmopathy progression.

The authors diagnosed from clinical symptoms, serum thyroxine, TRAb, thyroid ultrasound and orbital computed tomography. This receptor was taken from a woman aged 18-29 years with stable Graves' hyperthyroidism. The chain couples TRBV7-7 to TRBJ2-5; perhaps TRBD1 as D (5 bases). The sequenced sample was peripheral blood. The CDR3 DNA sequence: TGTGCTAGCAGCCCCGACAGTCACCAAGAGACCCAGTACTTC. This sequence encodes CASSPDSHQETQYF.